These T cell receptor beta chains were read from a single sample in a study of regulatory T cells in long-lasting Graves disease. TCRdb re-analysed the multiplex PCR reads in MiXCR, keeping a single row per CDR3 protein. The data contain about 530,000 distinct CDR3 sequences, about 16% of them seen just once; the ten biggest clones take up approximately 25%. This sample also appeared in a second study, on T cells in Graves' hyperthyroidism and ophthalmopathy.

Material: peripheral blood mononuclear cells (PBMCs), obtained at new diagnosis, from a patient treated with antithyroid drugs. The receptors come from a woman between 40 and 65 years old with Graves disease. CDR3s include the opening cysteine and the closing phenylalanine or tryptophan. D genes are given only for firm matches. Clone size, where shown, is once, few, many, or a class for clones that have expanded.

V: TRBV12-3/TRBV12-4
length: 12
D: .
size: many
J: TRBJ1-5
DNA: TGTGCCAGCAGTCAGTCCTATCAGCCCCAGCATTTT
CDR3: CASSQSYQPQHF

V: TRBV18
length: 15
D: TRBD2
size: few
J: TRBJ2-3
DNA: TGTGCCAGCTCACCTTACGGGGGGGCTGGAGATACGCAGTATTTT
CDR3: CASSPYGGAGDTQYF

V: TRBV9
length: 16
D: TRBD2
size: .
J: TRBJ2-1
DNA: TGTGCCAGCAGCGTAGGGATGGCGGGGGGGCGTAATGAGCAGTTCTTC
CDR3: CASSVGMAGGRNEQFF

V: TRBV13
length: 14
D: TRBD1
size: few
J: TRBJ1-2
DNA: TGTGCCAGCCAGGACAGGGGGGCTCCCTATGGCTACACCTTC
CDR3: CASQDRGAPYGYTF

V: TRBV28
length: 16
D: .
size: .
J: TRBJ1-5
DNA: TGTGCCAGCAGTTATATCCCAGGGGCGGATGACCAGCCCCAGCATTTT
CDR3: CASSYIPGADDQPQHF

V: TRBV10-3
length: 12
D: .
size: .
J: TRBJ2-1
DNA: TGTGCCACCGGACAGGGAGGGGATGAGCAGTTCTTC
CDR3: CATGQGGDEQFF

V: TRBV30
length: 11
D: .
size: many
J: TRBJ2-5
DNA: TGTGCCTGCAGGGGGGGAGAGACCCAGTACTTC
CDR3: CACRGGETQYF

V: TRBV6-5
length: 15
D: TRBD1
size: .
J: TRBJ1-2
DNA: TGTGCCAGCAGTTTCCACGGACAGGGGGCTGCTGGCTACACCTTC
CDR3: CASSFHGQGAAGYTF

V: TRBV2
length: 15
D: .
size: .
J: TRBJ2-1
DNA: TGTGCCAGCAGTGAATTCAGCCGGGGGAACAATGAGCAGTTCTTC
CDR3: CASSEFSRGNNEQFF

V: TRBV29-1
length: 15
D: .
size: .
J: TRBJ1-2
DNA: TGCAGCGTTGCCTCAAGACAGGCTCGCGGCTATGGCTACACCTTC
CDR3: CSVASRQARGYGYTF

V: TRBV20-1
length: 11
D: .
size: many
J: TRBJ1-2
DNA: TGCAGTGCTACCCCTAACTATGGCTACACCTTC
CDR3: CSATPNYGYTF

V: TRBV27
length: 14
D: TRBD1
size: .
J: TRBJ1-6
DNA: TGTGCCAGCAGTACCGGACAGGGGGCTTCACCCCTCCACTTT
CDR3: CASSTGQGASPLHF

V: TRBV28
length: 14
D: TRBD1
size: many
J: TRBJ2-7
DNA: TGTGCCAGCAGGACGGGACAGGGGGCCTACGAGCAGTACTTC
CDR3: CASRTGQGAYEQYF

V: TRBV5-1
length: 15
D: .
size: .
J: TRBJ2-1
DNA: TGCGCCAGCAGCTTGGCCTCCGGGCCCTACAATGAGCAGTTCTTC
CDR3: CASSLASGPYNEQFF

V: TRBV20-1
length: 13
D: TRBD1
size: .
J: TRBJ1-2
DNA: TGCAGTGCTAGAAAAACAGGACAGGGGGGCTACACCTTC
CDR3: CSARKTGQGGYTF

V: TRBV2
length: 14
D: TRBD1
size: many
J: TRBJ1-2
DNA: TGTGCCAGCAGCGCGGGCAGGGGGCCATATGGCTACACCTTC
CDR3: CASSAGRGPYGYTF

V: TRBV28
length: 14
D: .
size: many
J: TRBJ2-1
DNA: TGTGCCAGCAGTTTACTCGGGGCTGACAATGAGCAGTTCTTC
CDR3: CASSLLGADNEQFF

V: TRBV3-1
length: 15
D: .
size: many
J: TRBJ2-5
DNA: TGTGCCAGCAGCCAAGATGGCGGCGGGCAAGAGACCCAGTACTTC
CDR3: CASSQDGGGQETQYF

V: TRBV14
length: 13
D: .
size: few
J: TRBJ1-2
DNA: TGTGCCAGCAGCCAAGGAAGAAAAGTCGGCTACACCTTC
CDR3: CASSQGRKVGYTF

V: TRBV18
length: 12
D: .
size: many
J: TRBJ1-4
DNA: TGTGCCAGCTCGGGCTCGTCGAATGAGCTGTTTTTT
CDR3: CASSGSSNELFF

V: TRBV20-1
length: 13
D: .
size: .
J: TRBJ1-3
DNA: TGCAGTGGAAGGGGAAAACCTGGAAACACCATATATTTT
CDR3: CSGRGKPGNTIYF

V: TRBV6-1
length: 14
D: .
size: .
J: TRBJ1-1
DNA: TGTGCCGTAACCGCGGGGAGGACGAACACTGAAGCTTTCTTT
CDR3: CAVTAGRTNTEAFF

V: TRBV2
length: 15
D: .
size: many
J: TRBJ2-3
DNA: TGTGCCAGCAGTGATGGGGGGCCCAGCACAGATACGCAGTATTTT
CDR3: CASSDGGPSTDTQYF